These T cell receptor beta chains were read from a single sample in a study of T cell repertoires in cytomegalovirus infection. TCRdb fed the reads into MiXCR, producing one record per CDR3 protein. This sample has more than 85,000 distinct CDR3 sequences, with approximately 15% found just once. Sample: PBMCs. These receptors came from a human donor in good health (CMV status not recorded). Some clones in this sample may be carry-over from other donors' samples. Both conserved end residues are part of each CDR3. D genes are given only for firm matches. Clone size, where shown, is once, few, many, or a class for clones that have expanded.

CDR3nt: TGTGCCAGCAGCTTGGGGACAGGGCTGAGCACTGAAGCTTTCTTT; CDR3aa: CASSLGTGLSTEAFF; j_gene: TRBJ1-1; len: 15; d_gene: TRBD1; abundance: -; v_gene: TRBV7-6
CDR3nt: TGTGCCAGCAGTCCCTCAGGACAGGGTAAACAGCCCCAGCATTTT; CDR3aa: CASSPSGQGKQPQHF; j_gene: TRBJ1-5; len: 15; d_gene: TRBD1; abundance: many; v_gene: TRBV28
CDR3nt: TGTGCCATCAGCACAGGGGACGATGAGACCCAGTACTTC; CDR3aa: CAISTGDDETQYF; j_gene: TRBJ2-5; len: 13; d_gene: TRBD1; abundance: -; v_gene: TRBV10-3
CDR3nt: TGTGCCAGCAGCTTAACTACTTTATTGGCAAACACCATATATTTT; CDR3aa: CASSLTTLLANTIYF; j_gene: TRBJ1-3; len: 15; d_gene: -; abundance: many; v_gene: TRBV7-9
CDR3nt: TGCGCCAGCAGCCAAGGGGACAGGTCAAACACTGAAGCTTTCTTT; CDR3aa: CASSQGDRSNTEAFF; j_gene: TRBJ1-1; len: 15; d_gene: TRBD1; abundance: many; v_gene: TRBV4-1
CDR3nt: TGTGCCAGCAGTACTAGCGGGGGGGTGCGGGGTGAGCAGTTCTTC; CDR3aa: CASSTSGGVRGEQFF; j_gene: TRBJ2-1; len: 15; d_gene: TRBD2; abundance: few; v_gene: TRBV6-6
CDR3nt: TGTGCCAGCAGACCTCCGGGACTAGCGGGGGGAGCAACTAGCACAGATACGCAGTATTTT; CDR3aa: CASRPPGLAGGATSTDTQYF; j_gene: TRBJ2-3; len: 20; d_gene: TRBD2; abundance: many; v_gene: TRBV6-1
CDR3nt: TGTGCCAGTAGTATGGGGCTAGCTAAGAATGAGCAGTTCTTC; CDR3aa: CASSMGLAKNEQFF; j_gene: TRBJ2-1; len: 14; d_gene: -; abundance: -; v_gene: TRBV19
CDR3nt: TGTGCCAGTAGTATAGAATCCATGAACACTGAAGCTTTCTTT; CDR3aa: CASSIESMNTEAFF; j_gene: TRBJ1-1; len: 14; d_gene: -; abundance: few; v_gene: TRBV19
CDR3nt: TGCAGTGCCCGGGCAGCGGATTTAGGCACAGATACGCAGTATTTT; CDR3aa: CSARAADLGTDTQYF; j_gene: TRBJ2-3; len: 15; d_gene: -; abundance: -; v_gene: TRBV20-1
CDR3nt: TGTGCCAGCAAGGAGAGGATGGGGGCCGGCTACACCTTC; CDR3aa: CASKERMGAGYTF; j_gene: TRBJ1-2; len: 13; d_gene: -; abundance: many; v_gene: TRBV27
CDR3nt: TGTGCCAGCAGCTTCGACCGAGGGGAAGCTTTCTTT; CDR3aa: CASSFDRGEAFF; j_gene: TRBJ1-1; len: 12; d_gene: -; abundance: many; v_gene: TRBV7-3
CDR3nt: TGCGCCAGCAGCTCGGACTGGGACTACGAGCAGTACTTC; CDR3aa: CASSSDWDYEQYF; j_gene: TRBJ2-7; len: 13; d_gene: -; abundance: many; v_gene: TRBV5-1
CDR3nt: TGTGCCAGCAGCCCAGGGACTAGCGGGGGCGATGAGCAGTTCTTC; CDR3aa: CASSPGTSGGDEQFF; j_gene: TRBJ2-1; len: 15; d_gene: TRBD2; abundance: many; v_gene: TRBV7-2
CDR3nt: TGTGCCAGCAGTCAGAAGACAGGGGCCAACACTGAAGCTTTCTTT; CDR3aa: CASSQKTGANTEAFF; j_gene: TRBJ1-1; len: 15; d_gene: TRBD1; abundance: -; v_gene: TRBV28
CDR3nt: TGTGCCAGCAGCTTAGATCCCCCGGCCCGGGACAGGGGCTGGGAGACCCAGTACTTC; CDR3aa: CASSLDPPARDRGWETQYF; j_gene: TRBJ2-5; len: 19; d_gene: TRBD1; abundance: many; v_gene: TRBV7-8
CDR3nt: TGTGCCAGTAAGTCCGGGAACACCTTCTACAATGAGCAGTTCTTC; CDR3aa: CASKSGNTFYNEQFF; j_gene: TRBJ2-1; len: 15; d_gene: -; abundance: -; v_gene: TRBV19
CDR3nt: TGTGCCAGCAGTTTATCTAGCGGGGGACAAGAGACCCAGTACTTC; CDR3aa: CASSLSSGGQETQYF; j_gene: TRBJ2-5; len: 15; d_gene: TRBD2; abundance: -; v_gene: TRBV28
CDR3nt: TGTGCCAGCAGCCCCCAGACAGGGGCGTACACTGAAGCTTTCTTT; CDR3aa: CASSPQTGAYTEAFF; j_gene: TRBJ1-1; len: 15; d_gene: TRBD1; abundance: few; v_gene: TRBV7-2
CDR3nt: TGTGCCAGCAGCTTAGCGCGCTATGACCCCAATGAGCAGTTCTTC; CDR3aa: CASSLARYDPNEQFF; j_gene: TRBJ2-1; len: 15; d_gene: -; abundance: many; v_gene: TRBV7-9
CDR3nt: TGTGCCAGCAGCTTACAGGAAAGGGGGCAGTTCTTC; CDR3aa: CASSLQERGQFF; j_gene: TRBJ2-1; len: 12; d_gene: -; abundance: many; v_gene: TRBV7-8
CDR3nt: TGTGCCAGCAGTGAATATCGGGCAGGGGGAGGTGAAAAACTGTTTTTT; CDR3aa: CASSEYRAGGGEKLFF; j_gene: TRBJ1-4; len: 16; d_gene: TRBD1; abundance: -; v_gene: TRBV25-1
CDR3nt: TGTGCCAGCAGGACCTCGACTCAGCGTCAGGGCGAGCAGTACTTC; CDR3aa: CASRTSTQRQGEQYF; j_gene: TRBJ2-7; len: 15; d_gene: -; abundance: -; v_gene: TRBV3-1
CDR3nt: TGTGCCAGCAGTTACTCGGTGACTCCGGGGGAGACCCAGTACTTC; CDR3aa: CASSYSVTPGETQYF; j_gene: TRBJ2-5; len: 15; d_gene: -; abundance: -; v_gene: TRBV6-5
CDR3nt: TGTGCCATCAGTGAGTCAGGGGGCACCCTTTCAGATACGCAGTATTTT; CDR3aa: CAISESGGTLSDTQYF; j_gene: TRBJ2-3; len: 16; d_gene: TRBD1; abundance: -; v_gene: TRBV10-3
CDR3nt: TGTGCCAGCAGTTTATATCGACAGGGCTTCCCGGCCGAGCAGTACTTC; CDR3aa: CASSLYRQGFPAEQYF; j_gene: TRBJ2-7; len: 16; d_gene: TRBD1; abundance: many; v_gene: TRBV28
CDR3nt: TGTGCCAGCAGCCAAGAGGGGGGTGTGAATACGCAGTATTTT; CDR3aa: CASSQEGGVNTQYF; j_gene: TRBJ2-3; len: 14; d_gene: -; abundance: -; v_gene: TRBV6-5
CDR3nt: TGTGCCAGCAGCCCGGTAGGGTTTTATGGCTACACCTTC; CDR3aa: CASSPVGFYGYTF; j_gene: TRBJ1-2; len: 13; d_gene: -; abundance: many; v_gene: TRBV7-2
CDR3nt: TGTGCCACCAGCAGAGATCAGGGGTCCTCTAATGAAAAACTGTTTTTT; CDR3aa: CATSRDQGSSNEKLFF; j_gene: TRBJ1-4; len: 16; d_gene: -; abundance: few; v_gene: TRBV15
CDR3nt: TGCAGTGCTAGAATTCTTGGAGGGACAGGGGGCTTCTACGAGCAGTACTTC; CDR3aa: CSARILGGTGGFYEQYF; j_gene: TRBJ2-7; len: 17; d_gene: TRBD1; abundance: once; v_gene: TRBV20-1
CDR3nt: TGTGCCAGCAGCCTTCAGGGGGCTGGCTACACCTTC; CDR3aa: CASSLQGAGYTF; j_gene: TRBJ1-2; len: 12; d_gene: TRBD1; abundance: few; v_gene: TRBV14
CDR3nt: TGTGCCAGCAGTTTGACAGGGGAAGGGGAGCAGTACTTC; CDR3aa: CASSLTGEGEQYF; j_gene: TRBJ2-7; len: 13; d_gene: TRBD1; abundance: -; v_gene: TRBV12-3/TRBV12-4
CDR3nt: TGTGCCGCGGGACAGGGATTGGCTCAGCCCCAGCATTTT; CDR3aa: CAAGQGLAQPQHF; j_gene: TRBJ1-5; len: 13; d_gene: TRBD1; abundance: few; v_gene: TRBV10-3
CDR3nt: TGTGCCAGTAGTCAATTTTGGTCCGAAGACTACGAGCAGTACTTC; CDR3aa: CASSQFWSEDYEQYF; j_gene: TRBJ2-7; len: 15; d_gene: -; abundance: few; v_gene: TRBV19